This T cell receptor (beta chain) was obtained from a study of blood T cell repertoires in COVID-19. Trimming took 11 bases from V and 3 from J, leaving 17 bases between them. CDR1 and CDR2 from the germline V gene are SNHLY and FYNNEI. The CDR3 sequence is 14 residues long. As processed by the authors: Scientists estimated how many nucleated cells there were by amplifying reference gene primers. Measured with immunoSEQ multiplex PCR; TCRdb has only the in-frame clones, and not every one. The V and J calls and the clone size are those of that table, but D and trimming were determined from the DNA. Of around 40,000 clones listed, around four fifths are singletons.

The chain has TRBV2 and TRBJ1-3; D gene uncertain. Sample: peripheral blood. The receptor comes from a woman over 75 with active or convalescent COVID-19. The CDR3 nucleotides read TGTGCCGCAAGCGGAGGGAAGTATGGAAACACCATATATTTT. Amino acids: CAASGGKYGNTIYF.